This TCR beta chain was observed in a study of tumor-infiltrating lymphocytes in primary liver carcinoma. Unsorted bulk tissue, about 19-32 mg of it, served as the source for co-extraction of RNA and DNA. This CDR3 spans 15 amino acids. CDR1 is LGHNA, CDR2 YSLEER, per germline. A constant-region primer primed TCR beta cDNA synthesis from about 550 ng of total RNA. Libraries covering TCR beta were generated through three nested multiplex PCR rounds (using a slightly modified ARM-PCR). The first two PCR rounds used TRBV1-TRBV30 primers with a Cbeta primer, roughly 10 cycles each. TCRdb independently ran MiXCR on the multiplex PCR reads; one entry per CDR3 protein. The profile shows tens of thousands of distinct CDR3 sequences, 71% of them singletons. On this clonotype itself: A junction boundary mismatches the germline segment, possibly from a read error.

The TCR comes from a man aged 35 to 55 with primary liver carcinoma and hepatitis B virus infection. The chain recombines TRBV4-3 with TRBJ2-7, with D unresolved. The sample taken for sequencing was liver tumor tissue from sampling region 4. Sample subset: tumor region T4, right-lateral pole. DNA for the CDR3: TGCGCCAGCAACCAAGATGCCAGTAAATCCTACGAGCAGTACTTC. Protein: CASNQDASKSYEQYF.